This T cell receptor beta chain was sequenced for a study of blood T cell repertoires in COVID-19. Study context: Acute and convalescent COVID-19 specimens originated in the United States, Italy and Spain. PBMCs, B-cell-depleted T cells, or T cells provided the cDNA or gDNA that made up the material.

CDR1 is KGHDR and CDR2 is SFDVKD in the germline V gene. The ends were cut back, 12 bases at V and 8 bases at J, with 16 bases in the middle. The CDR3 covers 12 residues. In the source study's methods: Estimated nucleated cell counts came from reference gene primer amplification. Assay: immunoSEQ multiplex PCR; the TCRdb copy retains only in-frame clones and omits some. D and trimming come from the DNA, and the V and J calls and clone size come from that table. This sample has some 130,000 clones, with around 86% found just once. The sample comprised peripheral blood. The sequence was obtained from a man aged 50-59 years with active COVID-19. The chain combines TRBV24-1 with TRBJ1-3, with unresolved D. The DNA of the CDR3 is TGTGCCCCGAAAGCCCTGATGGACACCATATATTTT. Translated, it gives CAPKALMDTIYF.